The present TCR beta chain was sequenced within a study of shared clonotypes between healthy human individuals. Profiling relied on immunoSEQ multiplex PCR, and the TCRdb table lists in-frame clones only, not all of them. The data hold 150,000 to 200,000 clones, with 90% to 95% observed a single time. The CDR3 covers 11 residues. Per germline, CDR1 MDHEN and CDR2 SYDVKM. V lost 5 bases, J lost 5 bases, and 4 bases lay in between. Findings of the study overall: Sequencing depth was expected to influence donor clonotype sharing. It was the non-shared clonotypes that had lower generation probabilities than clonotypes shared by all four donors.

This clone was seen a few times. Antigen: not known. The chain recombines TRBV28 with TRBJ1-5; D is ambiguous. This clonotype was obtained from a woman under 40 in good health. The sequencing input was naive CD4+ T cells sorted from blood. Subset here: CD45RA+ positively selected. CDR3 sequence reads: CASSQYQPQHF. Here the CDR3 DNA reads TGTGCCAGCAGTCAGTATCAGCCCCAGCATTTT.